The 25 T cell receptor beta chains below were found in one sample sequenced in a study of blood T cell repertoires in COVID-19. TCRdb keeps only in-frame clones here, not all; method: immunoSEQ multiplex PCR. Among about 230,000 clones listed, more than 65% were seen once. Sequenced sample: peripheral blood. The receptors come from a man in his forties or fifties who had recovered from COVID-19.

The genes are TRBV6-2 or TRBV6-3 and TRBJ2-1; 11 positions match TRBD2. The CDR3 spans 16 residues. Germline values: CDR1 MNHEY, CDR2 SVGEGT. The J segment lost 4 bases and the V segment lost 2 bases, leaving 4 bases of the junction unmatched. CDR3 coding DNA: TGTGCCAGCAGTTACCCGGGACTAGCGGCGTACAATGAGCAGTTCTTC. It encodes CASSYPGLAAYNEQFF.

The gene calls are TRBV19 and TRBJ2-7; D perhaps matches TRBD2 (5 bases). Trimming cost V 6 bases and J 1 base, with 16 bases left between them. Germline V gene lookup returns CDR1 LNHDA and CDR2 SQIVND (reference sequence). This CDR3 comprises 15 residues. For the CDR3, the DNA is TGTGCCAGTAGCGTGATCCGGGGATCTTCCTACGAGCAGTACTTC. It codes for CASSVIRGSSYEQYF. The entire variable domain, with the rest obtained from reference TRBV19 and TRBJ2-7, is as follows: DGGITQSPKYLFRKEGQNVTLSCEQNLNHDAMYWYRQDPGQGLRLIYYSQIVNDFQKGDIAEGYSVSREKKESFPLTVTSAQKNPTAFYLCASSVIRGSSYEQYFGPGTRLTVT.

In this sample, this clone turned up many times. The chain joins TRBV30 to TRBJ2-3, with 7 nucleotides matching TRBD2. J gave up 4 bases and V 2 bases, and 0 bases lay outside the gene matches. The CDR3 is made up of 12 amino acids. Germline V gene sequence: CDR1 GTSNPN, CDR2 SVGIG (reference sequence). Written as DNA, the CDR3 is TGTGCCTGGAGTCTAGCGGCAGATACGCAGTATTTT. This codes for CAWSLAADTQYF.

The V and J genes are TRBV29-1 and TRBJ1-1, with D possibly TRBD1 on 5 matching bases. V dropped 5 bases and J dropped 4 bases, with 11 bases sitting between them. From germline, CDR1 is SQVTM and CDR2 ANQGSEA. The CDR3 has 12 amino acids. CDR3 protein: CSVWGRGTEAFF. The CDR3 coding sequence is TGCAGCGTTTGGGGGAGGGGCACTGAAGCTTTCTTT.

CDR3 residues: CASSADRARQPQHF. CDR3 bases: TGCGCCAGCAGCGCAGACAGGGCTAGGCAGCCCCAGCATTTT. This rearrangement joins TRBV5-1 to TRBJ1-5; TRBD1 aligns across 7 bases. Per germline, CDR1 SGHRS and CDR2 YFSETQ. V trimming: 4 bases; J trimming: 7 bases; junction bases outside the gene matches: 8. The CDR3 is 14 amino acids.

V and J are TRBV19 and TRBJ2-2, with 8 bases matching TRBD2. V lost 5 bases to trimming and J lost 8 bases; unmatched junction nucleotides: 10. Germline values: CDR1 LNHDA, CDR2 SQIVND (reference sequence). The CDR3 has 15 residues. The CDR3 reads CASSPGTRVRGELFF. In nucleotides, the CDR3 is TGTGCCAGTAGTCCCGGGACTAGAGTAAGAGGGGAGCTGTTTTTT.

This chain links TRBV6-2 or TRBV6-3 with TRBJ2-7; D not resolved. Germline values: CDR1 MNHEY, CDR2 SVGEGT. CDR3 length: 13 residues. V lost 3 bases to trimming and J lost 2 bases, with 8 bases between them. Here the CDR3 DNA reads TGTGCCAGCAGTTATTTCTTAACCTACGAGCAGTACTTC. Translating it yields CASSYFLTYEQYF.

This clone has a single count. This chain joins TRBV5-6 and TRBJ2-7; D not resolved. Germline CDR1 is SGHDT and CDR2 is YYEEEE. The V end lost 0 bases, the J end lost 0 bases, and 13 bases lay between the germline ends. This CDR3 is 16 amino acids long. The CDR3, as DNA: TGTGCCAGCAGCTTGGCAGGCGCCCCGAGCTCCTACGAGCAGTACTTC. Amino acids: CASSLAGAPSSYEQYF.

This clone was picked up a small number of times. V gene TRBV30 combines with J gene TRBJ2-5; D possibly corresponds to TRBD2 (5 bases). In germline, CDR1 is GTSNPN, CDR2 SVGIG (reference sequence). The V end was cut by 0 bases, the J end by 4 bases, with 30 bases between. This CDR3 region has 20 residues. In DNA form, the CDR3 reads TGTGCCTGGAGTGTAAGTCTGCGGGCAGGTGGACTCTTCAAGGTAGAGACCCAGTACTTC. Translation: CAWSVSLRAGGLFKVETQYF. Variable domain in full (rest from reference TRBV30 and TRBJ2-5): SQTIHQWPATLVQPVGSPLSLECTVEGTSNPNLYWYRQAAGRGLQLLFYSVGIGQISSEVPQNLSASRPQDRQFILSSKKLLLSDSGFYLCAWSVSLRAGGLFKVETQYFGPGTRLLVL.

CDR3 protein: CASSDGTSVIDTQYF. The CDR3 nucleotides are TGCGCCAGCAGCGACGGGACTAGCGTTATAGATACGCAGTATTTT. The chain carries TRBV5-1 and TRBJ2-3, with 10 positions matching TRBD2. The CDR3 consists of 15 residues. The V segment lost 4 bases and the J segment 5 bases; nucleotides outside the gene matches: 7. Per germline, CDR1 SGHRS and CDR2 YFSETQ.

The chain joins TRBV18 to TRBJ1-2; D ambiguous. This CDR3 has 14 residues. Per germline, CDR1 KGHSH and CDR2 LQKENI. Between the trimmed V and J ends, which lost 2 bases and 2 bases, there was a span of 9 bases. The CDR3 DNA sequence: TGTGCCAGCTCACCAGGGCAGTTCAACTATGGCTACACCTTC. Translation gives CASSPGQFNYGYTF.

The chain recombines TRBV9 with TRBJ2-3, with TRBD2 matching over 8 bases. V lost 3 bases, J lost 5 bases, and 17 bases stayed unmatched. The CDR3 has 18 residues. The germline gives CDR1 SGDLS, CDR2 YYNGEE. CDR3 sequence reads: CASSAPPLAGYLRDTQYF. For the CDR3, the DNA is TGTGCCAGCAGCGCTCCTCCCCTAGCGGGCTATCTCAGAGATACGCAGTATTTT.

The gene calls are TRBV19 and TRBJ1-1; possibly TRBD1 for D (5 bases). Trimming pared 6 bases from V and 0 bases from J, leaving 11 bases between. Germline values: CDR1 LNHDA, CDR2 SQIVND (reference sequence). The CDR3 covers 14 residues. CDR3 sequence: CASSEGLLNTEAFF. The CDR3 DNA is TGTGCCAGTAGCGAGGGACTGCTGAACACTGAAGCTTTCTTT.

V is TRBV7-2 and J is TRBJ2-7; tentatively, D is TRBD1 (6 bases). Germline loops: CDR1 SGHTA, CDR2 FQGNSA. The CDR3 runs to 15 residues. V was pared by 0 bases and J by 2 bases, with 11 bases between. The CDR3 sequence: CASSLAQSGAYEQYF. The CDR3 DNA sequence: TGTGCCAGCAGCTTAGCTCAATCAGGGGCCTACGAGCAGTACTTC.

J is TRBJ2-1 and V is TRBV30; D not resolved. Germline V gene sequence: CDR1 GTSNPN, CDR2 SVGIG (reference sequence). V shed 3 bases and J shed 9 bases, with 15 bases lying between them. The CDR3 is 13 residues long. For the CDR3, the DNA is TGTGCCTGGAGCGGTAGCCGAGGTGGTGAGCAGTTCTTC. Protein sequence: CAWSGSRGGEQFF.

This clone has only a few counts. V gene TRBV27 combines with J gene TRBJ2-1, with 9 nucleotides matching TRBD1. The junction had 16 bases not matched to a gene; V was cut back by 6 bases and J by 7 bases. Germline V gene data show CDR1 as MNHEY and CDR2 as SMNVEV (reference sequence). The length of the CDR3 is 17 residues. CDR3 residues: CASRLGSGDRAPNEQFF. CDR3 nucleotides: TGTGCCAGCAGATTAGGGTCGGGGGACAGGGCGCCGAATGAGCAGTTCTTC.

CDR3 in amino acids: CASSLDRGGAQYF. The CDR3 DNA is TGTGCCAGCAGCTTAGATAGGGGGGGTGCGCAGTATTTT. This rearrangement joins TRBV7-9 to TRBJ2-3; a possible D gene is TRBD2 (7 bases). Germline loops: CDR1 SEHNR, CDR2 FQNEAQ (reference sequence). There are 13 residues in the CDR3. Trimming removed 1 base at V and 10 bases at J, with 12 bases between.

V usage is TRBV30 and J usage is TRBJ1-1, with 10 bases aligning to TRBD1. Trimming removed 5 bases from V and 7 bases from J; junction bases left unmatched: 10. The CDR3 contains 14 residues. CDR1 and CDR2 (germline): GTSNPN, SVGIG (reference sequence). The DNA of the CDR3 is TGTGCCTGGGGGGACAGGGGAAGATATTATGAAGCTTTCTTT. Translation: CAWGDRGRYYEAFF.

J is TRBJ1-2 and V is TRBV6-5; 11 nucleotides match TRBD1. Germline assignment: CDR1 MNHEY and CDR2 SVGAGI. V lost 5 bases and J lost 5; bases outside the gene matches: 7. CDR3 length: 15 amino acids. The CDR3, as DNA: TGTGCCAGCAGTCCCTCCGGGACAGGGGGGTATGGCTACACCTTC. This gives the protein CASSPSGTGGYGYTF.

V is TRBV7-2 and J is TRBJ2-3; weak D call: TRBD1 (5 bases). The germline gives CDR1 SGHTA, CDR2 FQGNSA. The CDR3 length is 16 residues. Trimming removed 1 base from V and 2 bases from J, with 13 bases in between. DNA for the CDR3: TGTGCCAGCAGCTTAGGGGGTAGGGGATACACAGATACGCAGTATTTT. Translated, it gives CASSLGGRGYTDTQYF.

Here the CDR3 DNA reads TGCGCCAGCAGGTCGCGGGGCGGATTGAACACTGAAGCTTTCTTT. Amino acids: CASRSRGGLNTEAFF. The rearrangement links TRBV5-1 to TRBJ1-1; maybe TRBD1 (5 bases). The CDR3 spans 15 residues. From germline, CDR1 is SGHRS and CDR2 YFSETQ. V shed 5 bases and J shed 0 bases, with 14 bases lying between them.

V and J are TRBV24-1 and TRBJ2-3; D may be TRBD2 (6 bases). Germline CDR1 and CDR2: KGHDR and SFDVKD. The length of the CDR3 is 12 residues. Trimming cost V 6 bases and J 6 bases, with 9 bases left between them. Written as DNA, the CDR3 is TGTGCCACCAGTTTAGGAGGGGATACGCAGTATTTT. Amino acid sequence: CATSLGGDTQYF.

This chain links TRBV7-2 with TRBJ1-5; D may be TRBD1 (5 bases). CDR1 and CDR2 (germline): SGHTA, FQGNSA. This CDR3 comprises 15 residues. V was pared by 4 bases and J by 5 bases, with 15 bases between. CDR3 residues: CASSWGVRGDQPQHF. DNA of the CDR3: TGTGCCAGCAGCTGGGGGGTGAGGGGTGATCAGCCCCAGCATTTT.

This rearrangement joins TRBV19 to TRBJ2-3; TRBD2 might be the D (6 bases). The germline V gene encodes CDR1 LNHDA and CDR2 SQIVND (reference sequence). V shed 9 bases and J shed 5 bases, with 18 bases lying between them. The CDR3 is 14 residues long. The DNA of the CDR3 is TGTGCCAGCAAAAAGTGGGAGGCAGGAGATACGCAGTATTTT. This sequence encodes CASKKWEAGDTQYF.

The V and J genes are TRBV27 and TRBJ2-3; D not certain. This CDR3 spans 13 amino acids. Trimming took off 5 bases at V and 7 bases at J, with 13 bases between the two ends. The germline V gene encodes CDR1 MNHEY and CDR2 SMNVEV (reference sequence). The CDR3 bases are TGTGCCAGCAGTGCGATAGATGATTATACGCAGTATTTT. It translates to CASSAIDDYTQYF.